The clone carrying this T cell receptor (beta chain) was counted a single time. Its antigen is not known. Sequencing used immunoSEQ multiplex PCR; TCRdb keeps in-frame clones, though not all of them. The repertoire has some 130,000 clones, roughly 90% of them found once; the top ten carry around 3.3%. This specimen comes from a study of T cell responses to AZD1222 COVID-19 vaccine. Study-level points and caveats: Spike was spanned by vaccine-associated CD4 TCRs, which were dominant at 160-218 and 743-854. Recipients of AZD1222 seropositive at baseline numbered only 6 or 7. A mostly white British donor set with more females was recruited, and clonal diversity was possibly underestimated.

It was second doses at about 4 or about 12 weeks that were pooled. Looked up from germline, CDR1 is MDHEN and CDR2 is SYDVKM. V trimming: 5 bases; J trimming: 5 bases; junction bases outside the gene matches: 8. The CDR3 runs 15 residues. This specimen consisted of peripheral blood, obtained 28 days after the second AZD1222 dose. The receptor comes from an adult who received the AZD1222 COVID-19 vaccine. The chain links TRBV28 to TRBJ1-2; 10 nucleotides match TRBD1. This CDR3 reads CASSLDRGQLYGYTF. The CDR3 DNA reads TGTGCCAGCAGTCTCGACAGGGGGCAATTATATGGCTACACCTTC.